One and the same sample provided the 27 T cell receptor beta chains below, sequenced in a study of cytomegalovirus exposure and HLA in healthy donors. 13 Jbeta primers and 60 Vbeta primers were used for the PCR. The method was immunoSEQ multiplex PCR; TCRdb's version includes in-frame clones alone and lacks a portion of them. The table includes 80,000 to 100,000 clones, about 81% detected once. Source material: PBMCs. These receptor sequences come from a middle-aged man in good health and CMV-seronegative.

This clone was detected only a few times. The chain has TRBV10-3 and TRBJ1-1, with a tentative D call TRBD1 (5 bases). V gave up 2 bases and J gave up 1 base, with 5 bases separating them. The germline CDR1 and CDR2 sequences are ENHRY and SYGVKD. The CDR3 is 13 amino acids. The CDR3 is CAISEGQNTEAFF. CDR3 coding DNA: TGTGCCATCAGTGAGGGACAGAACACTGAAGCTTTCTTT.

The CDR3, as DNA: TGTGCTAGTGGTTTGGTACGAGGTAGCGGGGGGGCCTTTACGCAGTATTTT. Translated: CASGLVRGSGGAFTQYF. This rearrangement joins TRBV12-5 to TRBJ2-3; 11 bases are shared with TRBD2. From germline, CDR1 is LGHNT and CDR2 FRNRAP. J lost 8 bases, V lost 0 bases, and 10 bases had no gene match. The CDR3 loop spans 17 amino acids.

J is TRBJ1-4 and V is TRBV5-1; 7 bases map to TRBD1. V lost 3 bases, J lost 4 bases, and 3 bases stayed unmatched. CDR3 length: 14 residues. Germline values: CDR1 SGHRS, CDR2 YFSETQ. The CDR3 nucleotides read TGCGCCAGCAGCTGGGGACAGATTAATGAAAAACTGTTTTTT. Translated: CASSWGQINEKLFF.

The rearrangement joins TRBV18 to TRBJ1-5, with D maybe TRBD1 (5 bases). This CDR3 has 14 amino acids. Trimming removed 2 bases from V and 7 bases from J, with 12 bases in between. The germline CDR1 and CDR2 sequences are KGHSH and LQKENI. The CDR3 DNA reads TGTGCCAGCTCACCAGGGGGAGGGACGCAGCCCCAGCATTTT. Translated, it gives CASSPGGGTQPQHF.

The rearrangement uses TRBV6-1 and TRBJ2-5, with 7 positions matching TRBD1. V lost 8 bases to trimming and J lost 5 bases; unmatched junction nucleotides: 11. Germline CDR1 is MNHNS and CDR2 is SASEGT. The CDR3 runs 14 residues. CDR3 in DNA: TGTGCCAGCGCCGTAACAGGGGATGGGGAGACCCAGTACTTC. This sequence encodes CASAVTGDGETQYF.

The gene calls are TRBV7-3 and TRBJ2-1; 9 bases match TRBD1. The length of the CDR3 is 19 residues. Per germline, CDR1 SGHTA and CDR2 FQGTGA. Unmatched junction bases numbered 10, after V lost 1 base and J lost 0 bases. CDR3 in DNA: TGTGCCAGCAGCTTAAAGGGACAGGGCCCCGCCAACTCCTACAATGAGCAGTTCTTC. Protein sequence: CASSLKGQGPANSYNEQFF.

This sequence joins TRBV5-4 and TRBJ2-7; 9 nucleotides align to TRBD2. The CDR3 contains 15 residues. The J segment lost 2 bases and the V segment lost 0 bases, leaving 3 bases of the junction unmatched. Germline V gene data show CDR1 as SGHNT and CDR2 as YYREEE (reference sequence). The CDR3 region is CASSLGLAGAYEQYF. The CDR3 region has the DNA TGTGCCAGCAGCTTGGGATTAGCGGGGGCCTACGAGCAGTACTTC. The full variable domain, with the rest looked up from reference TRBV5-4 and TRBJ2-7, is ETGVTQSPTHLIKTRGQQVTLRCSSQSGHNTVSWYQQALGQGPQFIFQYYREEENGRGNFPPRFSGLQFPNYSSELNVNALELDDSALYLCASSLGLAGAYEQYFGPGTRLTVT.

This chain connects TRBV19 to TRBJ1-5; possible D gene TRBD1, 5 bases. V lost 6 bases to trimming and J lost 1 base, with 10 bases between them. The CDR3 contains 14 residues. CDR1 is LNHDA and CDR2 is SQIVND in the germline V gene (reference sequence). As DNA, the CDR3 is TGTGCCAGTAGCCAGGGTGGGAGCAATCAGCCCCAGCATTTT. Its translation is CASSQGGSNQPQHF. The full variable domain, with the rest looked up from reference TRBV19 and TRBJ1-5, is DGGITQSPKYLFRKEGQNVTLSCEQNLNHDAMYWYRQDPGQGLRLIYYSQIVNDFQKGDIAEGYSVSREKKESFPLTVTSAQKNPTAFYLCASSQGGSNQPQHFGDGTRLSIL.

This rearrangement joins TRBV15 to TRBJ2-1; 7 nucleotides agree with TRBD2. The CDR3 is 14 amino acids. V trimming: 5 bases; J trimming: 2 bases; junction bases outside the gene matches: 3. The germline V gene encodes CDR1 LNHNV and CDR2 YYDKDF (reference sequence). The CDR3 sequence is CATSFAGAYNEQFF. CDR3 nucleotide sequence: TGTGCCACCAGCTTTGCGGGGGCCTACAATGAGCAGTTCTTC.

The rearrangement joins TRBV5-6 to TRBJ1-1; the D gene is possibly TRBD1 (6 bases). Germline V gives CDR1 SGHDT, CDR2 YYEEEE. The CDR3 is 15 residues long. Trimming cost V 1 base and J 2 bases, with 12 bases left between them. CDR3 sequence: CASSLYRQDNTEAFF. The CDR3 region has the DNA TGTGCCAGCAGCTTGTACCGACAGGACAACACTGAAGCTTTCTTT.

The chain carries TRBV5-5 and TRBJ1-2, with 7 positions matching TRBD1. CDR3 length equals 15 residues. From germline, CDR1 is SGHKS and CDR2 YYEKEE (reference sequence). V lost 0 bases and J lost 4; bases outside the gene matches: 6. CDR3 region: CASSLEGARVYGYTF. CDR3 DNA: TGTGCCAGCAGCTTGGAGGGGGCCAGGGTCTATGGCTACACCTTC. Drawing the rest from reference TRBV5-5 and TRBJ1-2, the complete variable domain is DAGVTQSPTHLIKTRGQQVTLRCSPISGHKSVSWYQQVLGQGPQFIFQYYEKEERGRGNFPDRFSARQFPNYSSELNVNALLLGDSALYLCASSLEGARVYGYTFGSGTRLTVV.

This sequence joins TRBV25-1 and TRBJ1-1; D not certain. The V end lost 5 bases, the J end lost 4 bases, and 11 bases lay between the germline ends. This CDR3 comprises 13 residues. The germline V gene has CDR1 MGHDK and CDR2 SYGVNS. DNA for the CDR3: TGTGCCAGCAGTTACCGGGGAGGCACTGAAGCTTTCTTT. This sequence encodes CASSYRGGTEAFF.

The V call is TRBV5-1, the J call TRBJ2-3; D is perhaps TRBD1 (6 bases). Germline CDR1 SGHRS, CDR2 YFSETQ. The CDR3 loop spans 15 amino acids. The ends were cut back, 4 bases at V and 0 bases at J, with 12 bases in the middle. The DNA for the CDR3 is TGCGCCAGCAGCGCCGCAGGGGCGAGCACAGATACGCAGTATTTT. It yields the protein CASSAAGASTDTQYF.

The chain carries TRBV5-4 and TRBJ2-7; D remains ambiguous. Germline-derived CDR1 and CDR2 are SGHNT and YYREEE (reference sequence). V was shortened by 1 base and J by 1 base, with 9 bases between the two germline ends. CDR3 length: 14 amino acids. The CDR3 nucleotides are TGTGCCAGCAGCTTGTCCCGGTCATCCTACGAGCAGTACTTC. Translation gives CASSLSRSSYEQYF.

V is TRBV5-1 and J is TRBJ1-2; D ambiguous. Between the trimmed V and J ends, which lost 0 bases and 4 bases, there was a span of 13 bases. The CDR3 consists of 15 residues. CDR1 SGHRS and CDR2 YFSETQ come from the germline V gene. The CDR3 protein is CASSLAELGSYGYTF. The DNA for the CDR3 is TGCGCCAGCAGCTTGGCCGAGTTAGGGAGCTATGGCTACACCTTC.

The chain joins TRBV9 to TRBJ1-3; D unresolved. The CDR3 runs 15 residues. Between the trimmed V and J ends, which lost 0 bases and 0 bases, there was a span of 7 bases. Looked up from germline, CDR1 is SGDLS and CDR2 is YYNGEE. The CDR3 DNA follows: TGTGCCAGCAGCGTAGATTTATTCTCTGGAAACACCATATATTTT. Protein product: CASSVDLFSGNTIYF.

Only a few counts were recorded for this clone. The V call is TRBV7-8, the J call TRBJ1-2, with 11 bases aligning to TRBD1. The CDR3 covers 15 residues. Germline trimming cut 5 bases from V and 8 bases from J; bases unmatched to any gene: 10. Germline CDR1 reads SGHVS; CDR2 reads FQNEAQ. CDR3 in amino acids: CASSTGQGAQRGYTF. The CDR3 DNA follows: TGTGCCAGCAGCACAGGACAGGGGGCGCAAAGAGGCTACACCTTC.

The gene calls are TRBV10-3 and TRBJ2-5, with TRBD2 as a possible D gene (6 bases). The assigned J gene may be wrong: the sequence end matches TRBJ2-7 better. The CDR3 runs to 16 residues. Per the germline V gene, CDR1 is ENHRY and CDR2 is SYGVKD. The CDR3 spells CAISESTAGKVYEQYF. The CDR3 DNA reads TGTGCCATCAGTGAGTCGACGGCGGGGAAAGTCTACGAGCAGTACTTC.

This rearrangement joins TRBV27 to TRBJ2-3; D may be TRBD2 (5 bases). V was clipped by 3 bases and J by 0 bases, with 13 bases between them. Germline CDR1 reads MNHEY; CDR2 reads SMNVEV (reference sequence). The CDR3 totals 16 residues. CDR3 sequence: CASSLYPGGSTDTQYF. The CDR3 DNA follows: TGTGCCAGCAGTTTGTATCCCGGCGGGAGCACAGATACGCAGTATTTT.

The sample holds a few counts of this clone. This chain joins TRBV28 and TRBJ2-7; weak D call: TRBD1 (6 bases). The length of the CDR3 is 13 residues. The germline V gene has CDR1 MDHEN and CDR2 SYDVKM. The ends were cut back, 7 bases at V and 4 bases at J, with 14 bases in the middle. In nucleotides, the CDR3 is TGTGCCAGCACCACAGGGACGGGGTACGAGCAGTACTTC. Its translation is CASTTGTGYEQYF.

The rearrangement uses TRBV5-1 and TRBJ1-2; the D is unclear. The V gene's germline CDR1 is SGHRS and CDR2 YFSETQ. V lost 4 bases to trimming and J lost 2 bases, with 12 bases between them. The CDR3 consists of 14 residues. The CDR3 loop is CASSPSGLNYGYTF. The DNA of the CDR3 is TGCGCCAGCAGCCCCTCAGGACTAAACTATGGCTACACCTTC.

This clone has only a few counts. This sequence joins TRBV4-3 and TRBJ1-5; 9 nucleotides line up with TRBD1. CDR1 LGHNA and CDR2 YSLEER come from the germline V gene. The CDR3 length is 15 residues. J was trimmed by 4 bases and V by 6 bases; bases with no gene match: 7. CDR3 coding DNA: TGCGCCAGCAGTCCCGGGACAGGGCCAAATCAGCCCCAGCATTTT. Translation gives CASSPGTGPNQPQHF.

The table lists this clone with a few counts. The CDR3 DNA sequence: TGTGCCTGGAGTACGTTAGACAGGGGTCAAGAGACCCAGTACTTC. Protein product: CAWSTLDRGQETQYF. The V call is TRBV30, the J call TRBJ2-5, with 8 bases lining up with TRBD1. The length of the CDR3 is 15 residues. Losses at the gene ends were 2 bases for V and 2 bases for J; bases not matched to a gene: 7. Per germline, CDR1 GTSNPN and CDR2 SVGIG (reference sequence).

The CDR3 DNA is TGTGCCATCAGTGAGTGGACAGGGAAAGGGAATAATTCACCCCTCCACTTT. Protein: CAISEWTGKGNNSPLHF. J is TRBJ1-6 and V is TRBV10-3; 8 nucleotides line up with TRBD1. V lost 1 base to trimming and J lost 5 bases; unmatched junction nucleotides: 7. This CDR3 has 17 amino acids. CDR1 and CDR2 (germline): ENHRY, SYGVKD.

The chain employs TRBV4-2 and TRBJ2-7, with 8 bases identical to TRBD1. Germline lookup yields CDR1 LGHNA and CDR2 YNFKEQ. The length of the CDR3 is 14 residues. V shed 6 bases, J shed 0 bases, and the junction held 4 bases outside the gene matches. CDR3 sequence reads: CASRDTGGSYEQYF. CDR3 nucleotides: TGTGCCAGCAGGGATACAGGGGGCTCCTACGAGCAGTACTTC.

The V gene is TRBV29-1, the J gene TRBJ1-1, with D perhaps TRBD1 (5 bases). CDR3 length equals 13 residues. Trimming stripped 4 bases from V and 0 bases from J, with 9 bases between. Germline CDR1 SQVTM, CDR2 ANQGSEA. The CDR3 nucleotides are TGCAGCGTTGGGGGCGGTATGAACACTGAAGCTTTCTTT. It codes for CSVGGGMNTEAFF.

The J gene is TRBJ2-3, the V gene TRBV10-3, with TRBD2 identical over 15 bases. This CDR3 contains 20 residues. Germline CDR1 is ENHRY and CDR2 is SYGVKD. V dropped 2 bases and J dropped 2; count of bases not matched to a gene: 11. The CDR3 DNA is TGTGCCATCAGTGAGACGAGGACTAGCGGGGGGGCGGGTTTCACAGATACGCAGTATTTT. Its translation is CAISETRTSGGAGFTDTQYF.